This record looks at one T cell receptor (beta chain) sequence and its context. The antigen is not known. The source of the sample is a study of T cell responses to AZD1222 COVID-19 vaccine. Data came from immunoSEQ multiplex PCR; TCRdb stores just in-frame clones and leaves some out. Here the sample spans about 120,000 clones, approximately 86% being singletons. Points from the study as a whole: The CD4 TCRs associated with vaccination extended across spike and predominated at 160-218 and 743-854. Only six or seven AZD1222 recipients were seropositive at baseline.

The CDR3 extends over 14 amino acids. CDR1 and CDR2 from the germline V gene are SGHRS and YFSETQ. The V gene lost 2 bases and the J gene lost 0 bases, with 7 bases spanning the gap. This clonotype originated in an adult in good health. The sequencing used peripheral blood, collected on day 0 of AZD1222 vaccination. V usage is TRBV5-1 and J usage is TRBJ2-3; D not resolved. The CDR3 reads CASSLLTSTDTQYF. CDR3 nucleotide sequence: TGCGCCAGCAGCTTACTAACCAGCACAGATACGCAGTATTTT.